This T cell receptor beta chain was sequenced in a study of a mutant IDH1 vaccine in newly diagnosed glioma. In regard to this clone: Antigen: not known.

Stated time point: week 23, last vaccination. The vaccine gave 300 ug of a 20-mer mutant IDH1 peptide subcutaneously per dose. Only in-frame clones appear in the TCRdb table, and some are missing; sequencing was by immunoSEQ multiplex PCR. The sample includes about 28,000 clones, roughly 85% seen only once; the top ten take approximately 17%. This material consisted of PBMCs, taken from a glioma patient whose treatment included an IDH1 peptide vaccine. This receptor was taken from a woman younger than 45 with glioma.

DNA for the CDR3: TGTGCCAGCATGGAGGGGATGAACACTGAAGCTTTCTTT. Its protein is CASMEGMNTEAFF. V and J are TRBV5-6 and TRBJ1-1; TRBD1 might be the D (5 bases). CDR3 size: 13 residues. The V gene's germline CDR1 is SGHDT and CDR2 YYEEEE. V was clipped by 6 bases and J by 0 bases, with 9 bases between them.